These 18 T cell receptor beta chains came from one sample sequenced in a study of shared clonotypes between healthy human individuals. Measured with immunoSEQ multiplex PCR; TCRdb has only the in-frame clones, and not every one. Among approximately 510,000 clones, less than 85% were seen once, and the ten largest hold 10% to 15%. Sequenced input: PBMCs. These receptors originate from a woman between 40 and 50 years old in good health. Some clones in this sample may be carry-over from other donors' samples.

This CDR3 reads CASSLGQPSSTDTQYF. Here the CDR3 DNA reads TGTGCCAGCAGCCTCGGACAGCCGTCTAGCACAGATACGCAGTATTTT. The J gene is TRBJ2-3, the V gene TRBV7-3, with D tentatively TRBD1 (6 bases). V lost 5 bases, J lost 0 bases, and 15 bases lay in between. The CDR3 totals 16 residues. Germline values: CDR1 SGHTA, CDR2 FQGTGA.

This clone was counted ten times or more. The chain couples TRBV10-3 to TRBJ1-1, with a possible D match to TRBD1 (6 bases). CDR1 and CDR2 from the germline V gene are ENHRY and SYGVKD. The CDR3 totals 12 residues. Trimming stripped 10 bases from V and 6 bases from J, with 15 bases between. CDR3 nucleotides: TGTGCCAGCCAGGGGCCAACCCCTGAAGCTTTCTTT. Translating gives CASQGPTPEAFF.

The CDR3 sequence: CATSRDRAGFEQYF. The CDR3 DNA reads as TGTGCCACCAGCAGAGACCGAGCGGGATTCGAGCAGTACTTC. The V and J genes are TRBV15 and TRBJ2-7, with 7 bases that match TRBD2. The trim removed 0 bases at V and 6 bases at J, leaving 5 bases unmatched. Germline V gene lookup returns CDR1 LNHNV and CDR2 YYDKDF (reference sequence). The length of the CDR3 is 14 residues.

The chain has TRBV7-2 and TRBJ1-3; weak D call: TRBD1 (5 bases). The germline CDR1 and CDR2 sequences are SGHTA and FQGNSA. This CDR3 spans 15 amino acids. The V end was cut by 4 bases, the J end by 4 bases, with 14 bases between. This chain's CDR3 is CASSYTPAGGNTIYF. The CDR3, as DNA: TGTGCCAGCAGCTACACCCCGGCAGGGGGAAACACCATATATTTT.

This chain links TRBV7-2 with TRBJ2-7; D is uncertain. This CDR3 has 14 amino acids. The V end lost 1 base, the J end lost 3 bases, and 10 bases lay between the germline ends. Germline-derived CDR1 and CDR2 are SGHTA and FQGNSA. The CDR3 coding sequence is TGTGCCAGCAGCTTAGGGTTAGAAATCTACGAGCAGTACTTC. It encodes CASSLGLEIYEQYF.

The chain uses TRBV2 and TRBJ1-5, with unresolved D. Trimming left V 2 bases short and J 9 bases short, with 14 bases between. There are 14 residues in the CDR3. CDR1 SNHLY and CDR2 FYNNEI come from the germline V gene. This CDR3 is CASSEITVLRPQHF. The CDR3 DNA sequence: TGTGCCAGCAGTGAAATCACAGTGCTGAGGCCCCAGCATTTT. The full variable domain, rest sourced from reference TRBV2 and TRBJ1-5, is EPEVTQTPSHQVTQMGQEVILRCVPISNHLYFYWYRQILGQKVEFLVSFYNNEISEKSEIFDDQFSVERPDGSNFTLKIRSTKLEDSAMYFCASSEITVLRPQHFGDGTRLSIL.

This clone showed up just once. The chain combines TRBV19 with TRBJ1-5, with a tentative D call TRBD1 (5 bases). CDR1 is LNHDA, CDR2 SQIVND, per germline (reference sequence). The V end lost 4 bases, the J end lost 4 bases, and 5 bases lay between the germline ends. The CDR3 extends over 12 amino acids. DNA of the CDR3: TGTGCCAGTAGTAGGGGGAATCAGCCCCAGCATTTT. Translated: CASSRGNQPQHF.

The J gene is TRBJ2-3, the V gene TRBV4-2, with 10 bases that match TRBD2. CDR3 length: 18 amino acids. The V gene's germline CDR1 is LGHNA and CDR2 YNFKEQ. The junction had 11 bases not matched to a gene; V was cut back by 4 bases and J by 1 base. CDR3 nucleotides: TGTGCCAGCAGCCCTAGCCGGACTAGCGGAGACCGCACAGATACGCAGTATTTT. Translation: CASSPSRTSGDRTDTQYF.

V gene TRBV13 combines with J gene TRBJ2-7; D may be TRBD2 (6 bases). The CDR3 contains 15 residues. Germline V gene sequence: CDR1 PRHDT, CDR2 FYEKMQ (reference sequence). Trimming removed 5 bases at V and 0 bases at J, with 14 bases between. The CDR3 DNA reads TGTGCCAGCAGCCGTGGGCTAGCGCTCTCCTACGAGCAGTACTTC. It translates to CASSRGLALSYEQYF.

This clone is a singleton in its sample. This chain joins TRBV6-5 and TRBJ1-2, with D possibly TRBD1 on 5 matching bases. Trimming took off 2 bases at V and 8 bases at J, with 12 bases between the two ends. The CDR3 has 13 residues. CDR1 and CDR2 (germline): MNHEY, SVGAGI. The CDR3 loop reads CASSYGQSSGYTF. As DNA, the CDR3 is TGTGCCAGCAGTTACGGACAATCTTCGGGCTACACCTTC.

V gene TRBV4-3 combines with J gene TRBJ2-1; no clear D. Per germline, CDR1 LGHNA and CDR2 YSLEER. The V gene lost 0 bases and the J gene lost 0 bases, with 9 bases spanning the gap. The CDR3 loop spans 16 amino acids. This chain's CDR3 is CASSQDISRSYNEQFF. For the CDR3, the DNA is TGCGCCAGCAGCCAAGATATCAGTCGCTCCTACAATGAGCAGTTCTTC.

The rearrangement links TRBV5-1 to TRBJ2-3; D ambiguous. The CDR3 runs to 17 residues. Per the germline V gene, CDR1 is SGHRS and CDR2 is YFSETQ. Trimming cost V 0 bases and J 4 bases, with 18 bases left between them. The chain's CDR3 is CASSLARSSLGADTQYF. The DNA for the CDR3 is TGCGCCAGCAGCTTGGCCAGGTCATCCCTAGGCGCAGATACGCAGTATTTT.

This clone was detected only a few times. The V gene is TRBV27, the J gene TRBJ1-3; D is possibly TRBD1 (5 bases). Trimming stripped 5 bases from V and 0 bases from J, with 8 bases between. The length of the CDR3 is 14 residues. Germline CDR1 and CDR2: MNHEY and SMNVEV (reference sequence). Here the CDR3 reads CASSTGASGNTIYF. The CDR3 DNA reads TGTGCCAGCAGTACAGGAGCCTCTGGAAACACCATATATTTT.

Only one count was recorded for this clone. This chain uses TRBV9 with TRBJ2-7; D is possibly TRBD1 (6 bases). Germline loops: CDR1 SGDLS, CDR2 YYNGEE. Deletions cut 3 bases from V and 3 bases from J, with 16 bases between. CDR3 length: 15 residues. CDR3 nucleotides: TGTGCCAGCAGCGGGTCTAGAGGGGGTAACTACGAGCAGTACTTC. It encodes CASSGSRGGNYEQYF.

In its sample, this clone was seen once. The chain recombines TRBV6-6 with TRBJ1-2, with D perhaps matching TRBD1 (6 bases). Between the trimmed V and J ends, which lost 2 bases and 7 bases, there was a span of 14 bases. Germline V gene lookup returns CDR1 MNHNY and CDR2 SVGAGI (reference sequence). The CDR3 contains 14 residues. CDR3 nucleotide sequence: TGTGCCAGCAGTTACGTGGACAGCGGAGGTGGCTACACCTTC. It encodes CASSYVDSGGGYTF.

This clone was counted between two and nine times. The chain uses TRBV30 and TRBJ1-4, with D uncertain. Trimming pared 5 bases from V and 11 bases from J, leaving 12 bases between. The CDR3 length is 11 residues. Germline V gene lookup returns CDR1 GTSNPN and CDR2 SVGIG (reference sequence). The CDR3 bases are TGTGCCTGGCACCTCGGTCTCAAACTGTTTTTT. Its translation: CAWHLGLKLFF. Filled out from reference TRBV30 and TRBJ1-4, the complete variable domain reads SQTIHQWPATLVQPVGSPLSLECTVEGTSNPNLYWYRQAAGRGLQLLFYSVGIGQISSEVPQNLSASRPQDRQFILSSKKLLLSDSGFYLCAWHLGLKLFFGSGTQLSVL.

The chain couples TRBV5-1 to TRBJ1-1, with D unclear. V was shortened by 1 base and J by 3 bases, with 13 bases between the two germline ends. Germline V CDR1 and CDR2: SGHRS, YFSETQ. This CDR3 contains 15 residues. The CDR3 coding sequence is TGCGCCAGCAGCTTGAGTTGGGTTGAGGACACTGAAGCTTTCTTT. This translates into CASSLSWVEDTEAFF.

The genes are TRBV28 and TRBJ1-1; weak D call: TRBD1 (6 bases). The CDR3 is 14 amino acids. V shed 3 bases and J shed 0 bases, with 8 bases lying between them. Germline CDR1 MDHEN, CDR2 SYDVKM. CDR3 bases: TGTGCCAGCAGTTTGGACAGCATGAACACTGAAGCTTTCTTT. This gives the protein CASSLDSMNTEAFF. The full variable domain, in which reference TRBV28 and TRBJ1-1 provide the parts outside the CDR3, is DVKVTQSSRYLVKRTGEKVFLECVQDMDHENMFWYRQDPGLGLRLIYFSYDVKMKEKGDIPEGYSVSREKKERFSLILESASTNQTSMYLCASSLDSMNTEAFFGQGTRLTVV.